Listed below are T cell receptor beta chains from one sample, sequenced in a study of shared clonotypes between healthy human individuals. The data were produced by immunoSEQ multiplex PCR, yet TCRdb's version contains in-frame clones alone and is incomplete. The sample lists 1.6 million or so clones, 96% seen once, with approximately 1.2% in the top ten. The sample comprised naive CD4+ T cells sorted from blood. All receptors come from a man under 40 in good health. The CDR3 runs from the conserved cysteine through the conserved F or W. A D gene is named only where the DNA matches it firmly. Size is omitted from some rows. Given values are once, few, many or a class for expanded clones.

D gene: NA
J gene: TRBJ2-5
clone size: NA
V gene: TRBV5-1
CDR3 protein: CASSFGSQEETQYF
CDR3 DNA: TGCGCCAGCAGCTTTGGCAGCCAAGAAGAGACCCAGTACTTC

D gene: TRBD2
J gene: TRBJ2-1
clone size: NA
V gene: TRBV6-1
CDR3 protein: CASSVPLAGGDEQFF
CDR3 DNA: TGTGCCAGCAGTGTCCCACTAGCGGGTGGGGATGAGCAGTTCTTC

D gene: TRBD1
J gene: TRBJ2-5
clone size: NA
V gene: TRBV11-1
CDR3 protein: CASSLAGGTGGQETQYF
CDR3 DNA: TGTGCCAGCAGCTTAGCGGGAGGGACAGGGGGACAAGAGACCCAGTACTTC

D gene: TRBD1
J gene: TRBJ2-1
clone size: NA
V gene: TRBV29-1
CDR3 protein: CSTRPGGYNEQFF
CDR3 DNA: TGCAGCACCCGACCAGGGGGCTACAATGAGCAGTTCTTC

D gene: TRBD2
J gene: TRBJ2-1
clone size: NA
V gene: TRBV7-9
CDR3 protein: CASRQGLAGGYNEQFF
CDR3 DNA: TGTGCCAGCAGACAAGGACTAGCGGGAGGGTACAATGAGCAGTTCTTC

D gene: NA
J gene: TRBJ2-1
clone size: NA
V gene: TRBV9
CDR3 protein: CASSVKQGKSYNEQFF
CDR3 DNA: TGTGCCAGCAGCGTCAAGCAGGGGAAATCCTACAATGAGCAGTTCTTC

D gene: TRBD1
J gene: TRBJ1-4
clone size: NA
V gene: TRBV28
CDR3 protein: CASSLSGGLANEKLFF
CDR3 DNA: TGTGCCAGCAGTTTATCAGGGGGTCTAGCTAATGAAAAACTGTTTTTT

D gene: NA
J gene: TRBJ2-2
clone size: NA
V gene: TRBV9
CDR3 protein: CASGLIAGELFF
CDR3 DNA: TGTGCCAGCGGCCTAATCGCCGGGGAGCTGTTTTTT

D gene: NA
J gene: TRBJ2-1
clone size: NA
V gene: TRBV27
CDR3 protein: CASSLPAGSSYNEQFF
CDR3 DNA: TGTGCCAGCAGTTTACCAGCAGGAAGCTCCTACAATGAGCAGTTCTTC

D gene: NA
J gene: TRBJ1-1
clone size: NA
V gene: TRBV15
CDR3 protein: CATSRDWGSGEAFF
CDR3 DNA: TGTGCCACCAGCAGAGATTGGGGGTCAGGGGAAGCTTTCTTT

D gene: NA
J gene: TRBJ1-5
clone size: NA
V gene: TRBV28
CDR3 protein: CASSNPPAGRFRQPQHF
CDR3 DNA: TGTGCCAGCAGCAACCCACCGGCGGGGAGGTTTCGTCAGCCCCAGCATTTT

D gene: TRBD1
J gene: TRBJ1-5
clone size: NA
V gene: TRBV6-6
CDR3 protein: CASSYPGTGGDQPQHF
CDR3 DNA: TGTGCCAGCAGTTACCCGGGGACAGGGGGCGATCAGCCCCAGCATTTT

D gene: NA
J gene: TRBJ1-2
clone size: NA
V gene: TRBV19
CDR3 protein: CASTTALGGYTF
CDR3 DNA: TGTGCCAGCACCACCGCGCTGGGAGGCTACACCTTC

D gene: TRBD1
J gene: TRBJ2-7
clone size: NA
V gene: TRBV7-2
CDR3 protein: CASSFGGQGVREQYF
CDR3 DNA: TGTGCCAGCAGCTTTGGGGGACAGGGGGTACGGGAGCAGTACTTC

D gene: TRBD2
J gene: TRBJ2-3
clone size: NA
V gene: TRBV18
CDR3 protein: CASSPRSGSTDTQYF
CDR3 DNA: TGTGCCAGCTCACCCCGGAGCGGGAGTACAGATACGCAGTATTTT

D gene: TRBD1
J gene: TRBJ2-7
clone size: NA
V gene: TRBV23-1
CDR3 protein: CASSRTGKSSYEQYF
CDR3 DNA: TGCGCCAGCAGCCGGACAGGCAAGAGCTCCTACGAGCAGTACTTC

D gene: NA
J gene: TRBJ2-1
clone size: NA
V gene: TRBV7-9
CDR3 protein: CASSFGIYNEQFF
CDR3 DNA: TGTGCCAGCAGCTTCGGGATCTACAATGAGCAGTTCTTC

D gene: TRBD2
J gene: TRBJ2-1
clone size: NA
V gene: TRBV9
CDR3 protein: CASSPWGGSPTYNEQFF
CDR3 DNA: TGTGCCAGCAGCCCCTGGGGCGGGAGCCCCACCTACAATGAGCAGTTCTTC

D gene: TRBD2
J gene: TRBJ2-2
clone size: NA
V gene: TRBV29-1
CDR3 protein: CSVRLAGNTGELFF
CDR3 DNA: TGCAGCGTCCGACTAGCGGGAAACACCGGGGAGCTGTTTTTT

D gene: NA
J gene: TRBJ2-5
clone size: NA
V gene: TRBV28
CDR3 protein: CASSNSGEGGVTQYF
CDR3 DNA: TGTGCCAGCAGTAATTCAGGAGAGGGCGGGGTGACCCAGTACTTC

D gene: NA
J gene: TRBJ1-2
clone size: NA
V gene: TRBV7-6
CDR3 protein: CASSPGGIDGYTF
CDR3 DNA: TGTGCCAGCAGCCCCGGGGGAATAGATGGCTACACCTTC

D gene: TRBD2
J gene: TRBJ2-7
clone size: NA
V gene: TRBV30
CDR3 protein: CAWSVLAAYEQYF
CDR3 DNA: TGTGCCTGGAGTGTACTAGCGGCCTACGAGCAGTACTTC

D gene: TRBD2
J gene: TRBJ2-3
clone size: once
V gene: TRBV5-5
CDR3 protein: CASSFAGLDFADTQYF
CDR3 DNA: TGTGCCAGCAGCTTTGCAGGACTAGATTTCGCAGATACGCAGTATTTT

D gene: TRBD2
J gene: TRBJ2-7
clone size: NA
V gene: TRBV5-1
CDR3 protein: CASSLPSGSYEQYF
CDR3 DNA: TGCGCCAGCAGCTTACCTAGCGGGAGTTACGAGCAGTACTTC

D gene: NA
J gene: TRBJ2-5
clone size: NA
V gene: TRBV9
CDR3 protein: CASSVGRNSFRQETQYF
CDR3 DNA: TGTGCCAGCAGCGTAGGGAGGAACAGCTTCAGACAAGAGACCCAGTACTTC

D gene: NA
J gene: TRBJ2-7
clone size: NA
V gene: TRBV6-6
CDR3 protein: CASSYSYETEAYEQYF
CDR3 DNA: TGTGCCAGCAGTTACTCGTATGAGACAGAGGCCTACGAGCAGTACTTC

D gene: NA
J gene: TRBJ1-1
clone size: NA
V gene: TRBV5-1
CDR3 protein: CASSYRAENTEAFF
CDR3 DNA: TGCGCCAGCAGCTACCGGGCTGAAAACACTGAAGCTTTCTTT

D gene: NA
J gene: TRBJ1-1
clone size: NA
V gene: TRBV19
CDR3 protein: CASSNYKFFMNTEAFF
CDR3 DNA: TGTGCCAGTAGTAATTACAAGTTTTTTATGAACACTGAAGCTTTCTTT

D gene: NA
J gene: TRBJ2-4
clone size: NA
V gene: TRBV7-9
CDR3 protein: CASSSLGGRENIQYF
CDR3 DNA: TGTGCCAGCAGCTCCCTGGGGGGGCGCGAAAACATTCAGTACTTC

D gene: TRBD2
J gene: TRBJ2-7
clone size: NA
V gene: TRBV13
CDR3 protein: CASSLGLADTYEQYF
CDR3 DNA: TGTGCCAGCAGCCTCGGACTAGCGGACACCTACGAGCAGTACTTC

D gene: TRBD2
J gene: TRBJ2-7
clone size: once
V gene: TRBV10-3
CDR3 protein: CAIRLAGGTYEQYF
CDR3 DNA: TGTGCCATCAGGCTAGCGGGAGGGACCTACGAGCAGTACTTC

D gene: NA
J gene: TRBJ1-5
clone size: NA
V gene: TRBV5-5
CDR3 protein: CASSLRGNSNQPQHF
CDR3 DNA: TGTGCCAGCAGCTTGAGAGGTAATAGCAATCAGCCCCAGCATTTT

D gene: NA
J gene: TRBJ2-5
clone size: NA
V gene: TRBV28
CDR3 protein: CASSSEPTSGETQYF
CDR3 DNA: TGTGCCAGCAGTTCTGAGCCGACATCGGGAGAGACCCAGTACTTC

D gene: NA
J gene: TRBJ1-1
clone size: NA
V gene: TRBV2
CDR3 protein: CASSELGQANTEAFF
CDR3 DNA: TGTGCCAGCAGTGAACTAGGGCAGGCGAACACTGAAGCTTTCTTT

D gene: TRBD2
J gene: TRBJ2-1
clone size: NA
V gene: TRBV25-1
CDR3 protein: CASSPSGRAREEQFF
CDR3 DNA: TGTGCCAGCAGTCCTAGCGGGAGGGCCAGGGAAGAGCAGTTCTTC